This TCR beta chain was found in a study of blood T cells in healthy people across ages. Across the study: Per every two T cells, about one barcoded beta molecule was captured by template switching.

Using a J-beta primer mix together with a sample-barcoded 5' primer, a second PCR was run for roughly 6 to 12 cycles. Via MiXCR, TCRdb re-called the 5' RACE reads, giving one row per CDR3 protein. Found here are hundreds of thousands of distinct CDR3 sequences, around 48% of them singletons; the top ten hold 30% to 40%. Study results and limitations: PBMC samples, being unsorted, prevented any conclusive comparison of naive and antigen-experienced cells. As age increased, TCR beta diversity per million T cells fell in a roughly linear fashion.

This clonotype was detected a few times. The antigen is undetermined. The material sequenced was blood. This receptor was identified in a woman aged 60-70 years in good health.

The CDR3 nucleotides read TGTGCCAGCAGCTTAGGAGGGAGTCTCAACGAGCAGTACTTC. The encoded protein is CASSLGGSLNEQYF. The gene calls are TRBV7-3 and TRBJ2-7, with D perhaps TRBD2 (6 bases). Germline lookup yields CDR1 SGHTA and CDR2 FQGTGA. The CDR3 consists of 14 residues. V lost 2 bases and J lost 5, with 13 bases in between.